Below are 25 T cell receptor beta chains sequenced from a single sample in a study of shared clonotypes between healthy human individuals. Libraries were prepared by immunoSEQ multiplex PCR; TCRdb keeps only in-frame clonotypes and omits some of them. The sample has some 2,500,000 clones; roughly 90% are singletons. Material: naive CD4+ T cells from PBMCs. Subset here: CD45RA+ positively selected. These receptors were collected from a man in his late teens or twenties in good health. Some clones in this sample may be carry-over from other donors' samples.

Comments on this clone: The same CDR3 also results from other DNA sequences found in this sample. This chain links TRBV18 with TRBJ1-1, with unresolved D. The CDR3 has 11 amino acids. CDR1 and CDR2 (germline): KGHSH, LQKENI. V was shortened by 2 bases and J by 8 bases, with 6 bases between the two germline ends. This CDR3 is CASSPGREAFF. DNA for the CDR3: TGTGCCAGCTCACCAGGGAGGGAAGCTTTCTTT.

This clone was detected once. Different DNA sequences within this sample yield the same CDR3. This rearrangement joins TRBV5-1 to TRBJ1-1; no firm D call. Trimming stripped 2 bases from V and 0 bases from J, with 8 bases between. The CDR3 has 14 amino acids. Germline CDR1 SGHRS, CDR2 YFSETQ. The CDR3 loop reads CASSLEALNTEAFF. DNA of the CDR3: TGCGCCAGCAGCTTAGAAGCTCTGAACACTGAAGCTTTCTTT.

V usage is TRBV7-6 and J usage is TRBJ2-7; D possibly corresponds to TRBD2 (5 bases). The germline V gene encodes CDR1 SGHVS and CDR2 FNYEAQ. The V and J ends lost 4 bases and 7 bases respectively, with 23 bases between them. The length of the CDR3 is 16 residues. CDR3 in DNA: TGTGCCAGCAGCTCCCGGGTGAGAGGGCCAATGGGGGAGCAGTACTTC. Its translation is CASSSRVRGPMGEQYF.

The chain carries TRBV5-6 and TRBJ1-2; no clear D. V was pared by 0 bases and J by 8 bases, with 5 bases between. The CDR3 loop spans 11 amino acids. The germline gives CDR1 SGHDT, CDR2 YYEEEE. The CDR3 DNA reads as TGTGCCAGCAGCTTGGCCGGCGGCTACACCTTC. Amino acid sequence: CASSLAGGYTF.

The chain recombines TRBV6-6 with TRBJ2-7; possibly TRBD2 for D (5 bases). There are 15 residues in the CDR3. From germline, CDR1 is MNHNY and CDR2 SVGAGI (reference sequence). Deletions cut 8 bases from V and 3 bases from J, with 20 bases between. The chain's CDR3 is CASGSRARRGYEQYF. The DNA for the CDR3 is TGTGCCAGCGGGAGCAGAGCGAGACGGGGCTACGAGCAGTACTTC.

In nucleotides, the CDR3 is TGTGCCAGCAGCTCCTCGTTCGAGCAGTACTTC. Its translation: CASSSSFEQYF. The V call is TRBV7-3, the J call TRBJ2-7; D is uncertain. Trimming took 4 bases from V and 6 from J, leaving 7 bases between them. The CDR3 is made up of 11 amino acids. CDR1 is SGHTA, CDR2 FQGTGA, per germline.

The chain couples TRBV4-1 to TRBJ2-3, with no clear D. Looked up from germline, CDR1 is MGHRA and CDR2 is YSYEKL. The CDR3 spans 14 residues. Trimming stripped 2 bases from V and 8 bases from J, with 14 bases between. CDR3 nucleotide sequence: TGCGCCAGCAGCCAACCCACCCCATTCGGTACGCAGTATTTT. Protein sequence: CASSQPTPFGTQYF.

The rearrangement uses TRBV7-2 and TRBJ1-2; 7 bases map to TRBD1. This CDR3 comprises 16 residues. Germline lookup yields CDR1 SGHTA and CDR2 FQGNSA. Trimming at V came to 6 bases and at J to 8 bases, leaving 18 bases not matched to a gene. The CDR3 region is CASSLSSGQGVEGYTF. In DNA, the CDR3 is TGTGCCAGCAGTCTTAGCTCGGGGCAGGGGGTGGAGGGCTACACCTTC.

The V and J genes are TRBV4-3 and TRBJ1-1; D uncertain. Trimming cost V 1 base and J 3 bases, with 12 bases left between them. Germline V CDR1 and CDR2: LGHNA, YSLEER. The CDR3 is 15 amino acids. In DNA, the CDR3 is TGCGCCAGCAGCCAAGGGGTAGGGCAGGACACTGAAGCTTTCTTT. Its protein product is CASSQGVGQDTEAFF.

This sequence joins TRBV5-5 and TRBJ2-7; 9 positions match TRBD2. The germline V gene encodes CDR1 SGHKS and CDR2 YYEKEE (reference sequence). With V trimmed by 0 bases and J by 5 bases, 9 bases remained unmatched. The CDR3 consists of 16 residues. CDR3 loop: CASSLVSGTSRDEQYF. The CDR3 DNA is TGTGCCAGCAGCTTGGTTTCTGGGACTAGCCGGGACGAGCAGTACTTC. Supplemented by reference TRBV5-5 and TRBJ2-7, the full variable domain reads DAGVTQSPTHLIKTRGQQVTLRCSPISGHKSVSWYQQVLGQGPQFIFQYYEKEERGRGNFPDRFSARQFPNYSSELNVNALLLGDSALYLCASSLVSGTSRDEQYFGPGTRLTVT.

The chain has TRBV27 and TRBJ2-7; TRBD2 matches at 10 bases. The CDR3 sequence is 18 residues long. The junction had 18 bases not matched to a gene; V was cut back by 5 bases and J by 5 bases. Germline lookup yields CDR1 MNHEY and CDR2 SMNVEV (reference sequence). In DNA form, the CDR3 reads TGTGCCAGCAGTCATTTATCGTATGGACTAGCGGAACGGGACGAGCAGTACTTC. It codes for CASSHLSYGLAERDEQYF.

The chain links TRBV7-3 to TRBJ2-2; D perhaps matches TRBD1 (6 bases). CDR3 length: 17 amino acids. The germline gives CDR1 SGHTA, CDR2 FQGTGA. Trimming pared 5 bases from V and 2 bases from J, leaving 18 bases between. Here the CDR3 DNA reads TGTGCCAGCAGCCCCTGGGCAGGGGTTGTTAACACCGGGGAGCTGTTTTTT. This translates into CASSPWAGVVNTGELFF.

This clone was observed a single time. Other DNA sequences of this sample code for an identical CDR3. This chain connects TRBV7-3 to TRBJ1-2; a weak D match, TRBD1 (6 bases). Germline V lookup: CDR1 SGHTA, CDR2 FQGTGA. Trimming shortened V by 6 bases and J by 4 bases, and 12 bases separated the two germline ends. This CDR3 comprises 13 residues. The CDR3 reads CASSSGAGYGYTF. CDR3 in DNA: TGTGCCAGCAGTTCGGGGGCTGGCTATGGCTACACCTTC.

The V gene is TRBV18, the J gene TRBJ2-3, with TRBD2 identical over 8 bases. Germline V gene sequence: CDR1 KGHSH, CDR2 LQKENI. The CDR3 length is 20 residues. With V trimmed by 2 bases and J by 0 bases, 16 bases remained unmatched. CDR3 region: CASSPYRGRPSGTSTDTQYF. The CDR3 nucleotides read TGTGCCAGCTCACCATATCGCGGGAGGCCCTCGGGAACTAGCACAGATACGCAGTATTTT.

The CDR3, as DNA: TGCGCCAGCAGCTTGGAGGCTAGCGGGAGGGGGTCAGATACGCAGTATTTT. Encoded protein: CASSLEASGRGSDTQYF. V is TRBV5-1 and J is TRBJ2-3, with 12 bases lining up with TRBD2. This CDR3 is 17 amino acids long. The V segment lost 0 bases and the J segment 4 bases; nucleotides outside the gene matches: 6. Germline V CDR1 and CDR2: SGHRS, YFSETQ.

The chain has TRBV5-6 and TRBJ2-1, with TRBD2 matching over 8 bases. Germline CDR1 is SGHDT and CDR2 is YYEEEE. The V and J ends lost 2 bases and 0 bases, in that order; junction bases with no gene match: 4. CDR3 length: 16 residues. CDR3 DNA: TGTGCCAGCAGCTTCATAGCGGGGAGCTCCTACAATGAGCAGTTCTTC. The encoded protein is CASSFIAGSSYNEQFF.

In regard to this clone: The same CDR3 is also encoded by other DNA sequences in this sample. The chain has TRBV28 and TRBJ1-1; D is ambiguous. The germline V and J ends were trimmed by 5 bases and 1 base, with 2 bases remaining between them. Germline V gene sequence: CDR1 MDHEN, CDR2 SYDVKM. The CDR3 consists of 11 residues. CDR3 residues: CASSANTEAFF. The DNA for the CDR3 is TGTGCCAGCAGTGCGAACACTGAAGCTTTCTTT.

The chain links TRBV5-1 to TRBJ2-2, with D possibly TRBD2 on 6 matching bases. V lost 1 base to trimming and J lost 7 bases, with 11 bases between them. The CDR3 extends over 14 amino acids. The germline V gene encodes CDR1 SGHRS and CDR2 YFSETQ. The CDR3 nucleotides read TGCGCCAGCAGCTTGTCTCCGGGAGACGGGGAGCTGTTTTTT. Its protein is CASSLSPGDGELFF.

This clone was seen once. Other DNA sequences within the sample encode an identical CDR3. The chain recombines TRBV7-9 with TRBJ1-1, with 7 bases lining up with TRBD1. V lost 1 base to trimming and J lost 4 bases; unmatched junction nucleotides: 3. This CDR3 is built from 14 residues. The V gene's germline CDR1 is SEHNR and CDR2 FQNEAQ (reference sequence). CDR3 nucleotide sequence: TGTGCCAGCAGCTTAGTTCAGGGGGGCACTGAAGCTTTCTTT. Translating gives CASSLVQGGTEAFF.

The CDR3 reads CASSRLAGGEQYF. CDR3 nucleotide sequence: TGTGCCAGCAGTCGACTAGCGGGAGGCGAGCAGTACTTC. The chain combines TRBV7-9 with TRBJ2-7; 13 positions agree with TRBD2. V lost 6 bases to trimming and J lost 6 bases; unmatched junction nucleotides: 2. CDR3 length equals 13 residues. From germline, CDR1 is SEHNR and CDR2 FQNEAQ (reference sequence).

Written as DNA, the CDR3 is TGTGCCACAGAGGACAGGGGGGCTTTGAATAGCAATCAGCCCCAGCATTTT. Translated: CATEDRGALNSNQPQHF. The chain combines TRBV5-4 with TRBJ1-5; TRBD1 matches at 10 bases. CDR1 SGHNT and CDR2 YYREEE come from the germline V gene (reference sequence). The V gene end was trimmed by 9 bases and the J gene end by 0 bases; junction bases not matched to a gene: 12. This CDR3 contains 17 residues.

The chain uses TRBV19 and TRBJ2-3; 12 bases agree with TRBD2. The trim removed 3 bases at V and 0 bases at J, leaving 7 bases unmatched. The CDR3 contains 18 residues. CDR1 and CDR2 (germline): LNHDA, SQIVND (reference sequence). CDR3 DNA sequence: TGTGCCAGTAGTATTTGGGCTAGCGGGAGGGCAAGCACAGATACGCAGTATTTT. Residues: CASSIWASGRASTDTQYF.

V is TRBV28 and J is TRBJ1-1; D unclear. V was trimmed by 4 bases and J by 1 base, leaving 10 bases between them. The germline CDR1 and CDR2 sequences are MDHEN and SYDVKM. The CDR3 is 14 amino acids. Here the CDR3 reads CASSSPAQNTEAFF. DNA for the CDR3: TGTGCCAGCAGTTCTCCGGCCCAGAACACTGAAGCTTTCTTT.

The V call is TRBV28, the J call TRBJ2-4, with a tentative D call TRBD1 (6 bases). V was shortened by 2 bases and J by 8 bases, with 13 bases between the two germline ends. Germline assignment: CDR1 MDHEN and CDR2 SYDVKM. There are 14 residues in the CDR3. The CDR3, as DNA: TGTGCCAGCAGTTTAGAAAGGGGGAGTGACATTCAGTACTTC. Translated, it gives CASSLERGSDIQYF. Drawing the rest from reference TRBV28 and TRBJ2-4, the complete variable domain is DVKVTQSSRYLVKRTGEKVFLECVQDMDHENMFWYRQDPGLGLRLIYFSYDVKMKEKGDIPEGYSVSREKKERFSLILESASTNQTSMYLCASSLERGSDIQYFGAGTRLSVL.

The rearrangement uses TRBV21-1 and TRBJ2-7. TRBV21-1 is recorded as a pseudogene. This CDR3 region has 15 residues. The DNA for the CDR3 is TGTGCCAGCAGCAAAGGGCAGGAGACCTCCTACGAGCAGTACTTC. Translating it yields CASSKGQETSYEQYF.